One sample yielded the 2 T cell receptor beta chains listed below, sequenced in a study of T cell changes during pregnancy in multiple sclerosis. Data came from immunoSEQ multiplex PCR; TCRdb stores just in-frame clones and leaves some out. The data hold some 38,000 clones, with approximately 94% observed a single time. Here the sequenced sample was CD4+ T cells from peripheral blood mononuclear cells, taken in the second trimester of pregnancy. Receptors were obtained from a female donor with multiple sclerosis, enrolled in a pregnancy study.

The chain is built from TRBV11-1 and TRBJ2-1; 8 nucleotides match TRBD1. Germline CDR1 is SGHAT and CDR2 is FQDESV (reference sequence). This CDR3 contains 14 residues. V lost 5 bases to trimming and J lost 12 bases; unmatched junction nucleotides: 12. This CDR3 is CASSAKPTGVVQFF. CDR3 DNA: TGTGCCAGCAGCGCTAAGCCGACAGGGGTGGTGCAGTTCTTC.

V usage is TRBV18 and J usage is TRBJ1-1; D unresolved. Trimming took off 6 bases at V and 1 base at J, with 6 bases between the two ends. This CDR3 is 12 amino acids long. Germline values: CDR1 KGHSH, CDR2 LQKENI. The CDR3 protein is CASSPGNTEAFF. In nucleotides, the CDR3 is TGTGCCAGCTCCCCGGGGAACACTGAAGCTTTCTTT. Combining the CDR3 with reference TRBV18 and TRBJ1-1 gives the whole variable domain NAGVMQNPRHLVRRRGQEARLRCSPMKGHSHVYWYRQLPEEGLKFMVYLQKENIIDESGMPKERFSAEFPKEGPSILRIQQVVRGDSAAYFCASSPGNTEAFFGQGTRLTVV.